One and the same sample provided the 16 T cell receptor beta chains below, sequenced in a study of control samples from healthy donors and cancer patients. TCRdb keeps only in-frame clones here, not all; method: immunoSEQ multiplex PCR. The data contain 100,000 to 150,000 clones, roughly nine tenths of them seen just once; the ten biggest clones take up roughly 1.9%. The source material was blood. Receptor source: a man between 18 and 29 years old in good health.

The rearrangement links TRBV10-3 to TRBJ2-7; D uncertain. The CDR3 totals 11 residues. The germline gives CDR1 ENHRY, CDR2 SYGVKD. V lost 4 bases, J lost 7 bases, and 8 bases lay in between. CDR3 amino acids: CAISVETEQYF. Here the CDR3 DNA reads TGTGCCATCAGTGTTGAGACAGAGCAGTACTTC.

The chain has TRBV6-2 or TRBV6-3 and TRBJ1-3; unclear D gene. V lost 2 bases, J lost 0 bases, and 11 bases lay in between. CDR1 is MNHEY and CDR2 is SVGEGT in the germline V gene. The CDR3 totals 16 residues. DNA for the CDR3: TGTGCCAGCAGTTACGTCCGGGAGAGCTCTGGAAACACCATATATTTT. Translated, it gives CASSYVRESSGNTIYF.

The chain uses TRBV9 and TRBJ1-6; possible D gene TRBD1, 5 bases. Germline-derived CDR1 and CDR2 are SGDLS and YYNGEE. There are 15 residues in the CDR3. Deletions cut 2 bases from V and 13 bases from J, with 19 bases between. The CDR3 nucleotides are TGTGCCAGCAGCGTCGGCTTAGGGGACGAAAGTCCCCTCCACTTT. Residues: CASSVGLGDESPLHF.

The chain links TRBV14 to TRBJ2-7; 10 bases match TRBD2. This CDR3 contains 16 residues. Trimming removed 4 bases from V and 3 bases from J; junction bases left unmatched: 9. The germline CDR1 and CDR2 sequences are SGHDN and FVKESK. DNA of the CDR3: TGTGCCAGCAGCCCTTACTCTAGCGGGAGTCGCTACGAGCAGTACTTC. It codes for CASSPYSSGSRYEQYF. Combining the CDR3 with reference TRBV14 and TRBJ2-7 gives the whole variable domain EAGVTQFPSHSVIEKGQTVTLRCDPISGHDNLYWYRRVMGKEIKFLLHFVKESKQDESGMPNNRFLAERTGGTYSTLKVQPAELEDSGVYFCASSPYSSGSRYEQYFGPGTRLTVT.

The chain uses TRBV9 and TRBJ2-1; tentatively, D is TRBD2 (5 bases). Trimming removed 0 bases from V and 6 bases from J, with 7 bases in between. This CDR3 is 13 amino acids long. Germline CDR1 is SGDLS and CDR2 is YYNGEE. The CDR3 protein is CASSVVTSNEQFF. In nucleotides, the CDR3 is TGTGCCAGCAGCGTAGTAACTAGCAATGAGCAGTTCTTC.

The gene calls are TRBV29-1 and TRBJ2-7, with D uncertain. Trimming removed 7 bases at V and 2 bases at J, with 9 bases between. Germline V gene lookup returns CDR1 SQVTM and CDR2 ANQGSEA. The CDR3 runs to 11 residues. For the CDR3, the DNA is TGCAGCGCCGGCCGGACCTACGAGCAGTACTTC. Its translation: CSAGRTYEQYF.

The chain carries TRBV6-2 or TRBV6-3 and TRBJ1-2; no definite D call. V dropped 4 bases and J dropped 4 bases, with 4 bases sitting between them. CDR3 length equals 11 residues. Germline CDR1 reads MNHEY; CDR2 reads SVGEGT. The CDR3 DNA sequence: TGTGCCAGCAGTTCCCTCTATGGCTACACCTTC. It encodes CASSSLYGYTF.

The V gene is TRBV6-2 or TRBV6-3, the J gene TRBJ1-1, with D perhaps matching TRBD1 (5 bases). Germline CDR1 is MNHEY and CDR2 is SVGEGT. Between the trimmed V and J ends, which lost 1 base and 3 bases, there was a span of 9 bases. The CDR3 has 14 amino acids. The CDR3 bases are TGTGCCAGCAGTTACTGGGGGGAGGACACTGAAGCTTTCTTT. Encoded protein: CASSYWGEDTEAFF.

This clone was seen only once. The V call is TRBV11-3, the J call TRBJ2-5; 7 bases agree with TRBD2. The CDR3 length is 13 residues. Germline CDR1 is SGHNT and CDR2 is YENEEA. V was pared by 5 bases and J by 3 bases, with 3 bases of the junction left unmatched. The CDR3 DNA sequence: TGTGCCAGCAGCATCGGGACTAAAGAGACCCAGTACTTC. This translates into CASSIGTKETQYF.

This chain links TRBV7-2 with TRBJ2-7; D is possibly TRBD2 (5 bases). CDR3 length: 14 amino acids. The germline V gene has CDR1 SGHTA and CDR2 FQGNSA. Trimming removed 1 base from V and 3 bases from J, with 10 bases in between. Written as DNA, the CDR3 is TGTGCCAGCAGCTTAGTCAGAGGGAACTACGAGCAGTACTTC. As protein: CASSLVRGNYEQYF.

This chain links TRBV19 with TRBJ2-5, with 7 bases fitting TRBD2. The germline V gene encodes CDR1 LNHDA and CDR2 SQIVND (reference sequence). Trimming removed 5 bases from V and 1 base from J; junction bases left unmatched: 4. This CDR3 spans 14 amino acids. CDR3 loop: CASSPSSGQETQYF. CDR3 bases: TGTGCCAGTAGTCCGTCTAGCGGCCAAGAGACCCAGTACTTC.

The CDR3 here is CASRPRDRDQQYF. The CDR3 DNA reads TGTGCCAGCCGACCCCGGGACAGGGATCAGCAGTACTTC. V gene TRBV6-5 combines with J gene TRBJ2-7; 9 bases fit TRBD1. This CDR3 contains 13 residues. Germline CDR1 MNHEY, CDR2 SVGAGI. V shed 8 bases and J 8 bases; nucleotides not matched to a gene: 10.

This rearrangement joins TRBV14 to TRBJ1-1; D possibly corresponds to TRBD1 (6 bases). The ends were cut back, 0 bases at V and 7 bases at J, with 18 bases in the middle. The germline V gene encodes CDR1 SGHDN and CDR2 FVKESK. The CDR3 totals 16 residues. The CDR3 sequence: CASSQDLLGQLNEAFF. Written as DNA, the CDR3 is TGTGCCAGCAGCCAAGATTTGTTAGGACAGCTAAATGAAGCTTTCTTT.

V gene TRBV30 combines with J gene TRBJ2-1; perhaps TRBD2 as D (6 bases). The germline gives CDR1 GTSNPN, CDR2 SVGIG (reference sequence). This CDR3 region has 16 residues. The CDR3 bases are TGTGCTTTGGCCGGGAGCCGCCAAGTTCCCTACAATGAGCAGTTCTTC. Encoded protein: CALAGSRQVPYNEQFF. Drawing the rest from reference TRBV30 and TRBJ2-1, the complete variable domain is SQTIHQWPATLVQPVGSPLSLECTVEGTSNPNLYWYRQAAGRGLQLLFYSVGIGQISSEVPQNLSASRPQDRQFILSSKKLLLSDSGFYLCALAGSRQVPYNEQFFGPGTRLTVL.

The rearrangement uses TRBV14 and TRBJ1-2; D perhaps matches TRBD1 (5 bases). This CDR3 has 14 amino acids. The V gene lost 0 bases and the J gene lost 6 bases, with 11 bases spanning the gap. Germline V gene sequence: CDR1 SGHDN, CDR2 FVKESK. Here the CDR3 DNA reads TGTGCCAGCAGCCAAGAGAGGGGAGGGAATGGCTACACCTTC. This encodes CASSQERGGNGYTF.

This chain links TRBV5-1 with TRBJ2-1; D ambiguous. V was pared by 4 bases and J by 5 bases, with 16 bases between. Germline loops: CDR1 SGHRS, CDR2 YFSETQ. The CDR3 runs to 15 residues. In nucleotides, the CDR3 is TGCGCCAGCAGCGGCGTGATGGGATTCCACAATGAGCAGTTCTTC. Protein product: CASSGVMGFHNEQFF.